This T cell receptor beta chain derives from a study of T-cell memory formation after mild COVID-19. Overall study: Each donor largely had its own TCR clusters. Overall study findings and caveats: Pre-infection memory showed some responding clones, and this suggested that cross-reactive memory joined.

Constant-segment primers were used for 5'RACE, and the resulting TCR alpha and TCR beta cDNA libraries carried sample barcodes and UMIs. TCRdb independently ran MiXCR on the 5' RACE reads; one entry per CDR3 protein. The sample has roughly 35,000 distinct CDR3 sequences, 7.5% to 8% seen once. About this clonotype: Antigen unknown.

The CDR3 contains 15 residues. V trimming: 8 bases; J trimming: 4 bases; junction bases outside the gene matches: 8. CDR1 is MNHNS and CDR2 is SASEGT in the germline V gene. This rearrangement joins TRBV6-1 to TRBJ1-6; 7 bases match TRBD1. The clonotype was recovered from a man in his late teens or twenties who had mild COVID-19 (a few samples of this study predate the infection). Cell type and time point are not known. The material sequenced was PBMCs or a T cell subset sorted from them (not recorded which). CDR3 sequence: CASCQGGTYNSPLHF. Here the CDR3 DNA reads TGTGCCAGCTGCCAGGGGGGAACTTATAATTCACCCCTCCACTTT.